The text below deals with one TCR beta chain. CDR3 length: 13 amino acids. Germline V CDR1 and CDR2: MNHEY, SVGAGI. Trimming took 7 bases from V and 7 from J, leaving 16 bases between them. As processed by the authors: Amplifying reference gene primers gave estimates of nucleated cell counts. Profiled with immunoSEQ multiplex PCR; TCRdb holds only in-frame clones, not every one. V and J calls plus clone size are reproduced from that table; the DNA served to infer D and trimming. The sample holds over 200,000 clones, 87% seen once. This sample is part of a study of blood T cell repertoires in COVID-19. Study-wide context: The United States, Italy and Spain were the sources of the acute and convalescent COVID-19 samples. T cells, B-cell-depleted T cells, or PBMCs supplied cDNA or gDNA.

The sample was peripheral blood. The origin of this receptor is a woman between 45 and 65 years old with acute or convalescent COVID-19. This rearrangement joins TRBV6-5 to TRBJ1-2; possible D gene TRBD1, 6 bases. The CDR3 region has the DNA TGTGCCAGCACCCGGACAGATCAGCCTGGCTACACCTTC. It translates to CASTRTDQPGYTF.